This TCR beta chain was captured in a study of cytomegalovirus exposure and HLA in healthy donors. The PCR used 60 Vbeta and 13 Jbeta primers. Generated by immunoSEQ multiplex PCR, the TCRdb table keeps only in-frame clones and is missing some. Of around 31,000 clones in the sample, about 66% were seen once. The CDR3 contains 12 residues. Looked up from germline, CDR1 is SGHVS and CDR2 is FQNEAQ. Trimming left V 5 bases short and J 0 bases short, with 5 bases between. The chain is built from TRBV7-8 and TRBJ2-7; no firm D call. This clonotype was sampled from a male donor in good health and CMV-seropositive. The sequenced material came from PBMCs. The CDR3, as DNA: TGTGCCAGCAGCCTCCCCTCCTACGAGCAGTACTTC. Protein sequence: CASSLPSYEQYF.